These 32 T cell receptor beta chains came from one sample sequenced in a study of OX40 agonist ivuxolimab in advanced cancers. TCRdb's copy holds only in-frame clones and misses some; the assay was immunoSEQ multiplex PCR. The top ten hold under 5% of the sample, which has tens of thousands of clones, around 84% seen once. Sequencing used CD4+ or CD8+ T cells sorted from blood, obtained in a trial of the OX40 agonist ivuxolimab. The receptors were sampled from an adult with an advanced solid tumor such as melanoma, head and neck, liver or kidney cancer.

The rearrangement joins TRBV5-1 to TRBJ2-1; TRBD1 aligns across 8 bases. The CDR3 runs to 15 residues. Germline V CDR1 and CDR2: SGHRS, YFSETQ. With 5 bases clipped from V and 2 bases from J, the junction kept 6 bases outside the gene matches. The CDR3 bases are TGCGCCAGCAGTACCGGGACAGGAGCCTACAATGAGCAGTTCTTC. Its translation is CASSTGTGAYNEQFF.

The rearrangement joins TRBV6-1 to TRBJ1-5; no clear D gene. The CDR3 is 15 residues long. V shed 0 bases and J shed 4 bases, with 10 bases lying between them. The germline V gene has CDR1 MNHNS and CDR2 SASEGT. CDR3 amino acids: CASSEAKGLNQPQHF. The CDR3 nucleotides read TGTGCCAGCAGTGAAGCGAAGGGATTAAATCAGCCCCAGCATTTT.

The CDR3 region has the DNA TGTGCCAGCAGGCCACAGGGGGTAGACTATGGCTACACCTTC. Its protein is CASRPQGVDYGYTF. The gene calls are TRBV7-2 and TRBJ1-2; 8 bases map to TRBD1. The CDR3 sequence is 14 residues long. Germline CDR1 SGHTA, CDR2 FQGNSA. J lost 3 bases, V lost 6 bases, and 6 bases had no gene match.

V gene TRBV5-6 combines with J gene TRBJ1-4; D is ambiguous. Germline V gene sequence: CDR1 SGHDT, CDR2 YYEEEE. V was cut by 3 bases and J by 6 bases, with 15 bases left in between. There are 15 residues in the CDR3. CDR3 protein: CASSSGLGRDEKLFF. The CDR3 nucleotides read TGTGCCAGCAGCTCGGGCCTCGGTAGAGATGAAAAACTGTTTTTT.

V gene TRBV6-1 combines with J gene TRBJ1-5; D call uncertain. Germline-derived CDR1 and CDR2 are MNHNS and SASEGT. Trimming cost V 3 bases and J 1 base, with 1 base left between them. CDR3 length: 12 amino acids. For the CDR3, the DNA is TGTGCCAGCAGTGACAGCAATCAGCCCCAGCATTTT. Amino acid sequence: CASSDSNQPQHF.

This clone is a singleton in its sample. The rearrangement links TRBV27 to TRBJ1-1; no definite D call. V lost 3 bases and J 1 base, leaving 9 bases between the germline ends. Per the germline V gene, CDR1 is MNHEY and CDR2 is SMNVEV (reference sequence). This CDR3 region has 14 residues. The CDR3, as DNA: TGTGCCAGCAGTTTCTTGTCGGGGAACACTGAAGCTTTCTTT. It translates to CASSFLSGNTEAFF.

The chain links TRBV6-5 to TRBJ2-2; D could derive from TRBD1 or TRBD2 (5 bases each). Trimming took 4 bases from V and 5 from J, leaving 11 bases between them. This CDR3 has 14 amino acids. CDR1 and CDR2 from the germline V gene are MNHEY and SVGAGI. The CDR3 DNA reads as TGTGCCAGCAGTTTCGGCAGGGAGACCGGGGAGCTGTTTTTT. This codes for CASSFGRETGELFF.

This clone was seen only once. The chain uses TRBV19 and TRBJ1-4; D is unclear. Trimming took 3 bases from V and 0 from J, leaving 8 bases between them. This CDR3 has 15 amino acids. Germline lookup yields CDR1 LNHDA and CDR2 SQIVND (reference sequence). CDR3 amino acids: CASSIDGATNEKLFF. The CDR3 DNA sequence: TGTGCCAGTAGTATCGACGGTGCAACTAATGAAAAACTGTTTTTT.

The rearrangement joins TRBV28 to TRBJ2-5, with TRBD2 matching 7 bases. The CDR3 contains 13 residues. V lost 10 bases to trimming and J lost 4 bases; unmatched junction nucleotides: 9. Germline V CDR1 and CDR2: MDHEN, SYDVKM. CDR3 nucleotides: TGTGCCACCGGCGGGGGAGGGCCAGAGACCCAGTACTTC. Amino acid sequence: CATGGGGPETQYF.

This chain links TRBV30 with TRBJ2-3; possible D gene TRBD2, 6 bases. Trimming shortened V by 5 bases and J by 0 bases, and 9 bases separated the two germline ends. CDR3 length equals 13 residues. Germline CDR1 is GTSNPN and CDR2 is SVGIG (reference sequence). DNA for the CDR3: TGTGCCTGGGACGGGAGTAGCACAGATACGCAGTATTTT. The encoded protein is CAWDGSSTDTQYF.

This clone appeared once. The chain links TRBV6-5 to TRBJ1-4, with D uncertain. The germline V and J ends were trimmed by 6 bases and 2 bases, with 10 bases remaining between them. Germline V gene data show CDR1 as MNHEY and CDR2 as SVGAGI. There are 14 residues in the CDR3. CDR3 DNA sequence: TGTGCCAGCAGAAACCTTAGGACTAATGAAAAACTGTTTTTT. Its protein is CASRNLRTNEKLFF.

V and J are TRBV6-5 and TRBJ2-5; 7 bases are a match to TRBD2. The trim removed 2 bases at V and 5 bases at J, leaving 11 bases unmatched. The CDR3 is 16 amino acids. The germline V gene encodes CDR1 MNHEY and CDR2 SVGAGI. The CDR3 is CASSYTTSRQGETQYF. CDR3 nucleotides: TGTGCCAGCAGTTACACGACTAGCAGGCAAGGGGAGACCCAGTACTTC.

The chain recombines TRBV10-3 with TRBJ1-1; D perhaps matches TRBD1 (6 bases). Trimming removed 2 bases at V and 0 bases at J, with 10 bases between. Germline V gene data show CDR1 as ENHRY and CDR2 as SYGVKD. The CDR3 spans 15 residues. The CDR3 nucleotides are TGTGCCATCAGTGAGCCGGGACAACTGAACACTGAAGCTTTCTTT. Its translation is CAISEPGQLNTEAFF.

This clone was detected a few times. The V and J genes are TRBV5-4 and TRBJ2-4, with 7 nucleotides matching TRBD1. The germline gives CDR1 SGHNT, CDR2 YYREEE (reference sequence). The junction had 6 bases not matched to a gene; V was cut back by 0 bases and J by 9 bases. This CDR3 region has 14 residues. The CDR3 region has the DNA TGTGCCAGCAGCTTGGCAGGGGGAAGGAGCATTCAGTACTTC. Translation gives CASSLAGGRSIQYF.

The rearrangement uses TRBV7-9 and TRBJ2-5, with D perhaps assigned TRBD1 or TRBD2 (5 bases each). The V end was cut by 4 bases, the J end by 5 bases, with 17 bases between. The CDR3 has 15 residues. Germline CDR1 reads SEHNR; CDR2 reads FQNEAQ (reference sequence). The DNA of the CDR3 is TGTGCCAGCAGCTGGGACCGCTTAAGGGAGGAGACCCAGTACTTC. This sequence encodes CASSWDRLREETQYF.

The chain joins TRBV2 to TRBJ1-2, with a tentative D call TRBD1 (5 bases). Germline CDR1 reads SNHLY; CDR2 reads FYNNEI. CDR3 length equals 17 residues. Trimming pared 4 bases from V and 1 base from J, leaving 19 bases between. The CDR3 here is CASSGWGSPESNYGYTF. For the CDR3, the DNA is TGTGCCAGCAGTGGCTGGGGCAGCCCCGAGAGTAACTATGGCTACACCTTC.

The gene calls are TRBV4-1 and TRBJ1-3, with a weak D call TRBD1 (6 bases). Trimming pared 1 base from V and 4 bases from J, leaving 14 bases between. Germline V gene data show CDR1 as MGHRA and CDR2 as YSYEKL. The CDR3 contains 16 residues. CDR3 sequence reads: CASSQANRVYGNTIYF. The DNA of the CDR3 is TGCGCCAGCAGCCAAGCTAACAGGGTTTACGGAAACACCATATATTTT.

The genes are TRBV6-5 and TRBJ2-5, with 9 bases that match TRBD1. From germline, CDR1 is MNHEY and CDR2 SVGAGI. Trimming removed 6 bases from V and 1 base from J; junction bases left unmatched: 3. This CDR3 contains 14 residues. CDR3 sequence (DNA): TGTGCCAGCAGCCACAGGGGGCTCCAAGAGACCCAGTACTTC. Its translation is CASSHRGLQETQYF.

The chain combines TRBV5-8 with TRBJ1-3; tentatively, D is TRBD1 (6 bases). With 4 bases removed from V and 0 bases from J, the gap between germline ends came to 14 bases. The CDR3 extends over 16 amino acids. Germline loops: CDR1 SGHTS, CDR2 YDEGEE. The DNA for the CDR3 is TGTGCCAGCAGCCGGACAGACACATTCTCTGGAAACACCATATATTTT. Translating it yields CASSRTDTFSGNTIYF.

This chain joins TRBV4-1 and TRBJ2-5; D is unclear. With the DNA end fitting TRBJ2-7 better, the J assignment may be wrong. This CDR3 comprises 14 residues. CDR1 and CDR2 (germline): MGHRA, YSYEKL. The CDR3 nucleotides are TGCGCCAGCAGCCCCAGAGAGGTGGGGTACGAGCAGTACTTC. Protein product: CASSPREVGYEQYF.

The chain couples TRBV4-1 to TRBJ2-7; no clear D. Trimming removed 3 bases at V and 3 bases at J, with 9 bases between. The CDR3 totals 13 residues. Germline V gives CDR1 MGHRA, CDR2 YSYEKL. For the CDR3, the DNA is TGCGCCAGCAGCCATTCCAGTGACTACGAGCAGTACTTC. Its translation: CASSHSSDYEQYF.

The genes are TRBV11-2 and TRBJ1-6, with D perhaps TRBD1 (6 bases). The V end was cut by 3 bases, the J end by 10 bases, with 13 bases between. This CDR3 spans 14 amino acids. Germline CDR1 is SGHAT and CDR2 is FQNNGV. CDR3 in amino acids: CASSFNRESSPLHF. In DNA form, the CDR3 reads TGTGCCAGCAGCTTTAACAGGGAGAGCTCACCCCTCCACTTT.

CDR3 residues: CASRAGQEKNIQYF. The CDR3 DNA sequence: TGCGCCAGCAGGGCGGGACAGGAGAAAAACATTCAGTACTTC. V usage is TRBV10-2 and J usage is TRBJ2-4; 8 bases map to TRBD1. The CDR3 spans 14 residues. CDR1 is WSHSY, CDR2 SAAADI, per germline. The ends lost 6 bases at V and 4 bases at J; junction bases unmatched: 5.

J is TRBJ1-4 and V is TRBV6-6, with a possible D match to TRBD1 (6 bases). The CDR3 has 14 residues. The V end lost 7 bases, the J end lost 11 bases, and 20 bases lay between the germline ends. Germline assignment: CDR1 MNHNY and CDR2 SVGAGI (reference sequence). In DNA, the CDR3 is TGTGCCAGCACCCTACAGGGAGGCTTGGAGAAACTGTTTTTT. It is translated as CASTLQGGLEKLFF.

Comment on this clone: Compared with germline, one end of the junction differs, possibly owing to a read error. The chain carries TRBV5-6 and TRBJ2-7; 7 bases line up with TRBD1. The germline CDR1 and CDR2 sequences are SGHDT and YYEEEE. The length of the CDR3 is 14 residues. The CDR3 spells CASSLPQGSSEQYF. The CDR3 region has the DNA TGTGCCAGCAGCTTGCCACAGGGGTCCTCCGAGCAGTACTTC.

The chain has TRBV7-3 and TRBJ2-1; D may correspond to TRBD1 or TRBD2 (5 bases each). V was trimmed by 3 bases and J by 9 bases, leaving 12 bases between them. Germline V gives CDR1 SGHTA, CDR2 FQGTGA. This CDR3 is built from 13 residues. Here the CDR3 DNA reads TGTGCCAGCAGCTTTGGGGGAGAGGCTGAGCAGTTCTTC. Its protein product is CASSFGGEAEQFF. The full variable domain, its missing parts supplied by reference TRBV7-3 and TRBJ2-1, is GAGVSQTPSNKVTEKGKYVELRCDPISGHTALYWYRQSLGQGPEFLIYFQGTGAADDSGLPNDRFFAVRPEGSVSTLKIQRTERGDSAVYLCASSFGGEAEQFFGPGTRLTVL.

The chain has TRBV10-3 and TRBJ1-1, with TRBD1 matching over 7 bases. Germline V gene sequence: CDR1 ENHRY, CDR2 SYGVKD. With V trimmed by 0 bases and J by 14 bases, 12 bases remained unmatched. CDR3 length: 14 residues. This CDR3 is CAISESSGQREVFF. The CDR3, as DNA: TGTGCCATCAGTGAGTCTTCGGGACAGAGAGAAGTCTTCTTT.

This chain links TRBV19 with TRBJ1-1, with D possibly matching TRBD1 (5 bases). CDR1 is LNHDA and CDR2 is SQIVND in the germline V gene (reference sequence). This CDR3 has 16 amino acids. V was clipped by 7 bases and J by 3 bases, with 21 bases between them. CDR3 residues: CASTKLRGGWDTEAFF. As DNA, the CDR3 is TGTGCCAGTACAAAATTGAGGGGCGGATGGGACACTGAAGCTTTCTTT. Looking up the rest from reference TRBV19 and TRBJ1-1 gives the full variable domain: DGGITQSPKYLFRKEGQNVTLSCEQNLNHDAMYWYRQDPGQGLRLIYYSQIVNDFQKGDIAEGYSVSREKKESFPLTVTSAQKNPTAFYLCASTKLRGGWDTEAFFGQGTRLTVV.

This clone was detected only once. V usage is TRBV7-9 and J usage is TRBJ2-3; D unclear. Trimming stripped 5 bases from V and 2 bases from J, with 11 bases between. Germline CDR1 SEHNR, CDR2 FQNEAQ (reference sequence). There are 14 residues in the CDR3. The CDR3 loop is CASSPSGNTDTQYF. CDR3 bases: TGTGCCAGCAGCCCTAGTGGTAACACAGATACGCAGTATTTT. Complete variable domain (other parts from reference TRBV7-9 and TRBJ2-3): DTGVSQNPRHKITKRGQNVTFRCDPISEHNRLYWYRQTLGQGPEFLTYFQNEAQLEKSRLLSDRFSAERPKGSFSTLEIQRTEQGDSAMYLCASSPSGNTDTQYFGPGTRLTVL.

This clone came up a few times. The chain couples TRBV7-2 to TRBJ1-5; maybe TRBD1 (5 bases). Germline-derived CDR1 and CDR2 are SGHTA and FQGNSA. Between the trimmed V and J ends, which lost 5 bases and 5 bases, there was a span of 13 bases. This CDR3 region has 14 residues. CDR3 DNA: TGTGCCAGCAGCCGTCGGGACGGCTATCAGCCCCAGCATTTT. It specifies CASSRRDGYQPQHF.

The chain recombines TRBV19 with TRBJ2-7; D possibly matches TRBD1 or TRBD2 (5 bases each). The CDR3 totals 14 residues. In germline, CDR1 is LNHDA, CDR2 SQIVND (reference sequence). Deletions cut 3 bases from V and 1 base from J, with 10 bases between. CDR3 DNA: TGTGCCAGTAGTATCGGGGCGGATTCCTACGAGCAGTACTTC. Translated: CASSIGADSYEQYF.

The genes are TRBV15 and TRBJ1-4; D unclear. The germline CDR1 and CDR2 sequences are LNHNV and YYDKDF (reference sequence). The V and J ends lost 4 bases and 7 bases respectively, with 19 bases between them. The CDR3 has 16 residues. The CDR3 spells CATSISLARRVEKLFF. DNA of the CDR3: TGTGCCACCAGCATTTCCCTCGCGCGCCGTGTTGAAAAACTGTTTTTT. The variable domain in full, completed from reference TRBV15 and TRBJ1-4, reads DAMVIQNPRYQVTQFGKPVTLSCSQTLNHNVMYWYQQKSSQAPKLLFHYYDKDFNNEADTPDNFQSRRPNTSFCFLDIRSPGLGDTAMYLCATSISLARRVEKLFFGSGTQLSVL.